The clone carrying this T cell receptor beta chain is labeled medium-sized (0.01 to 0.1%). The data originate from a study of OX40 agonist ivuxolimab in advanced cancers. Study information: Earlier treatment with anti-PD-1, anti-PD-L1 or anti-CTLA-4 was permitted, and roughly 40% had received some.

The timepoints at which blood was sampled were baseline, cycle 4 day 1, and cycle 7 day 1. CDR1 and CDR2 (germline): SGDLS, YYNGEE. The V gene end was trimmed by 0 bases and the J gene end by 5 bases; junction bases not matched to a gene: 8. This CDR3 has 17 amino acids. The data were produced by immunoSEQ multiplex PCR, yet TCRdb's version contains in-frame clones alone and is incomplete. Altogether about 29,000 clones are present, 82% being singletons, with the ten largest covering 21%. The chain joins TRBV9 to TRBJ2-1, with 10 nucleotides matching TRBD2. This specimen was CD4+ or CD8+ T cells sorted from blood, taken in a trial of the OX40 agonist ivuxolimab. This receptor was identified in an adult with an advanced solid tumor such as melanoma, head and neck, liver or kidney cancer. The CDR3 DNA sequence: TGTGCCAGCAGCGTAGGGCGTCTAGCGGGAGTCCACAATGAGCAGTTCTTC. Amino acid sequence: CASSVGRLAGVHNEQFF. Supplemented by reference TRBV9 and TRBJ2-1, the full variable domain reads DSGVTQTPKHLITATGQRVTLRCSPRSGDLSVYWYQQSLDQGLQFLIQYYNGEERAKGNILERFSAQQFPDLHSELNLSSLELGDSALYFCASSVGRLAGVHNEQFFGPGTRLTVL.